The 27 T cell receptor beta chains presented below share a single source sample, sequenced in a study of CD8+ T cells in alopecia areata. Extraction of RNA preceded its reverse transcription into cDNA, which served as the sequencing template. Some clones are missing from TCRdb's copy, which holds only in-frame ones; the method was immunoSEQ multiplex PCR. Of 250,000 or so clones listed, roughly 69% are singletons. Sample: CD4+ T cells sorted from blood, taken at week 0. The origin of the receptors is a human donor with alopecia areata.

The chain uses TRBV30 and TRBJ1-5; D unclear. This CDR3 is 13 amino acids long. Germline V gives CDR1 GTSNPN, CDR2 SVGIG (reference sequence). With 1 base removed from V and 1 base from J, the gap between germline ends came to 5 bases. CDR3 in DNA: TGTGCCTGGAGTGACGGGAGCAATCAGCCCCAGCATTTT. This sequence encodes CAWSDGSNQPQHF.

The J gene is TRBJ1-5, the V gene TRBV4-3; 7 positions match TRBD1. The CDR3 is 16 amino acids. V lost 0 bases, J lost 1 base, and 3 bases stayed unmatched. From germline, CDR1 is LGHNA and CDR2 YSLEER. CDR3 in DNA: TGCGCCAGCAGCCAAGATAGGGGGCTGAGCAATCAGCCCCAGCATTTT. Translating gives CASSQDRGLSNQPQHF.

V usage is TRBV15 and J usage is TRBJ2-3; D is possibly TRBD2 (6 bases). V lost 10 bases and J lost 5, with 10 bases in between. The CDR3 consists of 11 residues. Germline V gives CDR1 LNHNV, CDR2 YYDKDF (reference sequence). CDR3 residues: CAIRRGDTQYF. The DNA of the CDR3 is TGTGCCATCCGGAGGGGAGATACGCAGTATTTT. Combining the CDR3 with reference TRBV15 and TRBJ2-3 gives the whole variable domain DAMVIQNPRYQVTQFGKPVTLSCSQTLNHNVMYWYQQKSSQAPKLLFHYYDKDFNNEADTPDNFQSRRPNTSFCFLDIRSPGLGDTAMYLCAIRRGDTQYFGPGTRLTVL.

The chain combines TRBV10-1 with TRBJ2-7; D remains ambiguous. This CDR3 contains 12 residues. Germline V CDR1 and CDR2: WNHNN, SYGVQD (reference sequence). Trimming took 2 bases from V and 5 from J, leaving 7 bases between them. CDR3 amino acids: CASSEPGHEQYF. The CDR3 nucleotides are TGCGCCAGCAGTGAGCCCGGCCACGAGCAGTACTTC.

The rearrangement uses TRBV27 and TRBJ1-5; D not certain. This CDR3 has 15 residues. Trimming removed 5 bases at V and 4 bases at J, with 15 bases between. Germline V gene data show CDR1 as MNHEY and CDR2 as SMNVEV (reference sequence). The CDR3 region is CASSPSGGSNQPQHF. The CDR3 nucleotides are TGTGCCAGCAGTCCCTCAGGAGGGAGTAATCAGCCCCAGCATTTT.

The rearrangement joins TRBV5-6 to TRBJ1-2; 9 positions agree with TRBD1. V shed 2 bases and J 6 bases; nucleotides not matched to a gene: 5. This CDR3 has 14 residues. Looked up from germline, CDR1 is SGHDT and CDR2 is YYEEEE. DNA for the CDR3: TGTGCCAGCAGCTTTTTACAGGGGGCGAATGGCTACACCTTC. Amino acids: CASSFLQGANGYTF.

This clone was found a few times. The chain has TRBV6-6 and TRBJ2-3; 8 bases map to TRBD2. Looked up from germline, CDR1 is MNHNY and CDR2 is SVGAGI (reference sequence). The length of the CDR3 is 16 residues. Trimming removed 1 base from V and 11 bases from J; junction bases left unmatched: 14. CDR3 residues: CASSYLGSGDNRGQYF. In DNA form, the CDR3 reads TGTGCCAGCAGTTACTTGGGTAGCGGGGACAACCGGGGGCAGTATTTT.

This clone was counted a single time. V and J are TRBV5-4 and TRBJ1-1, with 7 bases identical to TRBD1. The CDR3 is 15 amino acids. V shed 2 bases and J 2 bases; nucleotides not matched to a gene: 6. CDR1 is SGHNT and CDR2 is YYREEE in the germline V gene (reference sequence). The DNA of the CDR3 is TGTGCCAGCAGCTTACCCGGGACAGTTAACACTGAAGCTTTCTTT. Translating gives CASSLPGTVNTEAFF. Combining the CDR3 with reference TRBV5-4 and TRBJ1-1 gives the whole variable domain ETGVTQSPTHLIKTRGQQVTLRCSSQSGHNTVSWYQQALGQGPQFIFQYYREEENGRGNFPPRFSGLQFPNYSSELNVNALELDDSALYLCASSLPGTVNTEAFFGQGTRLTVV.

The chain recombines TRBV5-6 with TRBJ1-1; D is unresolved. Germline V gene sequence: CDR1 SGHDT, CDR2 YYEEEE. CDR3 size: 13 residues. Trimming stripped 0 bases from V and 1 base from J, with 4 bases between. This chain's CDR3 is CASSLVANTEAFF. The DNA of the CDR3 is TGTGCCAGCAGCTTGGTGGCGAACACTGAAGCTTTCTTT.

V is TRBV27 and J is TRBJ2-3; 10 nucleotides match TRBD2. This CDR3 comprises 16 residues. J gave up 2 bases and V 2 bases, and 4 bases lay outside the gene matches. The germline V gene has CDR1 MNHEY and CDR2 SMNVEV (reference sequence). For the CDR3, the DNA is TGTGCCAGCAGTTTAACTAGCGGGGTATTCACAGATACGCAGTATTTT. Its protein product is CASSLTSGVFTDTQYF.

The J gene is TRBJ2-1, the V gene TRBV7-2; the D call may be TRBD1 or TRBD2 (6 bases each). Trimming removed 9 bases from V and 8 bases from J, with 23 bases in between. The CDR3 is 15 amino acids. Germline CDR1 and CDR2: SGHTA and FQGNSA. The CDR3 region is CASRAPGALRHEQFF. CDR3 in DNA: TGTGCCAGTCGCGCCCCGGGGGCCCTACGCCATGAGCAGTTCTTC.

This clone has just a few counts. This chain connects TRBV7-2 to TRBJ2-5, with TRBD2 matching 8 bases. This CDR3 contains 14 residues. V lost 5 bases and J lost 5; bases outside the gene matches: 7. Germline CDR1 SGHTA, CDR2 FQGNSA. The DNA of the CDR3 is TGTGCCAGCAGCCCGGGGGGGCCCCGGGAGACCCAGTACTTC. Translating it yields CASSPGGPRETQYF.

The CDR3 loop reads CASINRGNTEAFF. The CDR3 coding sequence is TGCGCCAGCATCAACAGGGGGAACACTGAAGCTTTCTTT. The chain recombines TRBV4-1 with TRBJ1-1; TRBD1 matches at 7 bases. This CDR3 is built from 13 residues. The germline CDR1 and CDR2 sequences are MGHRA and YSYEKL. V lost 7 bases to trimming and J lost 1 base; unmatched junction nucleotides: 3.

The J gene is TRBJ2-7, the V gene TRBV20-1; unclear D gene. V lost 6 bases to trimming and J lost 7 bases, with 10 bases between them. CDR1 is DFQATT and CDR2 is SNEGSKA in the germline V gene (reference sequence). This CDR3 is 10 amino acids long. The CDR3 sequence is CSASGGEQYF. In nucleotides, the CDR3 is TGCAGTGCCTCTGGTGGAGAGCAGTACTTC.

CDR3 loop: CSARGLTYNEQFF. CDR3 DNA: TGCAGCGCAAGGGGGCTCACCTACAATGAGCAGTTCTTC. The chain uses TRBV29-1 and TRBJ2-1; the match to TRBD1 covers 7 bases. The germline gives CDR1 SQVTM, CDR2 ANQGSEA. The CDR3 has 13 residues. The junction had 5 bases not matched to a gene; V was cut back by 7 bases and J by 2 bases.

V and J are TRBV4-3 and TRBJ2-7, with TRBD2 matching over 8 bases. V trimming: 2 bases; J trimming: 2 bases; junction bases outside the gene matches: 2. The CDR3 spans 14 residues. Germline CDR1 LGHNA, CDR2 YSLEER. In DNA form, the CDR3 reads TGCGCCAGCAGCCAAACTAGCGGAACCTACGAGCAGTACTTC. It specifies CASSQTSGTYEQYF.

The chain combines TRBV29-1 with TRBJ1-4; no definite D call. V lost 4 bases, J lost 2 bases, and 8 bases lay in between. Germline CDR1 is SQVTM and CDR2 is ANQGSEA. CDR3 size: 13 residues. CDR3 protein: CSVVRFTNEKLFF. CDR3 coding DNA: TGCAGCGTTGTCCGGTTTACTAATGAAAAACTGTTTTTT.

This clone was observed a handful of times. This chain connects TRBV10-3 to TRBJ2-3, with TRBD2 matching 11 bases. Per the germline V gene, CDR1 is ENHRY and CDR2 is SYGVKD. The CDR3 totals 16 residues. V dropped 5 bases and J dropped 0; count of bases not matched to a gene: 4. CDR3 nucleotide sequence: TGTGCCATCAGTAAGACTAGCGGGGCCAGCACAGATACGCAGTATTTT. This translates into CAISKTSGASTDTQYF.

The rearrangement uses TRBV15 and TRBJ1-4; possible D gene TRBD1, 5 bases. The CDR3 is made up of 16 amino acids. Germline CDR1 LNHNV, CDR2 YYDKDF (reference sequence). The V gene lost 0 bases and the J gene lost 6 bases, with 14 bases spanning the gap. The CDR3 DNA reads TGTGCCACCAGCAGAGATGAGGGACCGGGGGATGAAAAACTGTTTTTT. Protein product: CATSRDEGPGDEKLFF.

The chain carries TRBV4-2 and TRBJ2-1; possibly TRBD1 for D (5 bases). The CDR3 extends over 13 amino acids. Germline CDR1 and CDR2: LGHNA and YNFKEQ. Trimming stripped 4 bases from V and 6 bases from J, with 10 bases between. Here the CDR3 DNA reads TGTGCCAGCAGCCCGAATGGGGCCAATGAGCAGTTCTTC. This sequence encodes CASSPNGANEQFF.

The rearrangement links TRBV6-5 to TRBJ2-1; D remains unclear. V was cut by 5 bases and J by 7 bases, with 12 bases left in between. The CDR3 totals 13 residues. Germline assignment: CDR1 MNHEY and CDR2 SVGAGI. The CDR3 sequence is CASSTTPLNEQFF. DNA of the CDR3: TGTGCCAGCAGTACCACACCATTGAATGAGCAGTTCTTC.

This chain connects TRBV14 to TRBJ1-2, with 8 positions matching TRBD1. V shed 2 bases, J shed 8 bases, and the junction held 22 bases outside the gene matches. This CDR3 comprises 19 residues. Looked up from germline, CDR1 is SGHDN and CDR2 is FVKESK. This CDR3 reads CASSQLILRGRTPYWGYTF. CDR3 DNA: TGTGCCAGCAGCCAACTTATTCTCAGGGGGCGGACCCCCTATTGGGGCTACACCTTC.

The rearrangement links TRBV27 to TRBJ2-5; TRBD1 matches 10 bases. Losses at the gene ends were 8 bases for V and 4 bases for J; bases not matched to a gene: 13. CDR3 length: 16 amino acids. Germline V gene lookup returns CDR1 MNHEY and CDR2 SMNVEV (reference sequence). The DNA of the CDR3 is TGTGCCAGCCATAAGACAGGGGGCGGCAAGGTAGAGACCCAGTACTTC. Its translation: CASHKTGGGKVETQYF.

This clone showed up just a few times. The rearrangement links TRBV29-1 to TRBJ2-6; D is unclear. Germline CDR1 reads SQVTM; CDR2 reads ANQGSEA. V was shortened by 4 bases and J by 0 bases, with 4 bases between the two germline ends. CDR3 length: 13 amino acids. CDR3 sequence reads: CSVVSSGANVLTF. CDR3 sequence (DNA): TGCAGCGTTGTGAGCTCTGGGGCCAACGTCCTGACTTTC.

In its sample, this clone was seen a few times. The chain uses TRBV4-2 and TRBJ1-6; D remains ambiguous. The CDR3 has 14 residues. CDR1 is LGHNA and CDR2 is YNFKEQ in the germline V gene. Deletions cut 0 bases from V and 6 bases from J, with 6 bases between. The CDR3 nucleotides read TGTGCCAGCAGCCAAGATGGTATTAATTCACCCCTCCACTTT. Protein: CASSQDGINSPLHF.

This rearrangement joins TRBV27 to TRBJ2-5; TRBD2 agrees at 11 bases. V gave up 7 bases and J gave up 5 bases; unmatched junction bases: 9. The germline CDR1 and CDR2 sequences are MNHEY and SMNVEV (reference sequence). The CDR3 sequence is 15 residues long. DNA for the CDR3: TGTGCCAGCACGACTAGCGGGGTTGGAGGGGAGACCCAGTACTTC. Amino acid sequence: CASTTSGVGGETQYF.

A few counts support this clone. The V and J genes are TRBV5-4 and TRBJ2-7; TRBD2 agrees at 14 bases. With V trimmed by 4 bases and J by 6 bases, 6 bases remained unmatched. The CDR3 totals 15 residues. From germline, CDR1 is SGHNT and CDR2 YYREEE (reference sequence). The CDR3 nucleotides read TGTGCCAGCAGCATCGGACTAGCGGGGGGAAGCGAGCAGTACTTC. Protein sequence: CASSIGLAGGSEQYF.